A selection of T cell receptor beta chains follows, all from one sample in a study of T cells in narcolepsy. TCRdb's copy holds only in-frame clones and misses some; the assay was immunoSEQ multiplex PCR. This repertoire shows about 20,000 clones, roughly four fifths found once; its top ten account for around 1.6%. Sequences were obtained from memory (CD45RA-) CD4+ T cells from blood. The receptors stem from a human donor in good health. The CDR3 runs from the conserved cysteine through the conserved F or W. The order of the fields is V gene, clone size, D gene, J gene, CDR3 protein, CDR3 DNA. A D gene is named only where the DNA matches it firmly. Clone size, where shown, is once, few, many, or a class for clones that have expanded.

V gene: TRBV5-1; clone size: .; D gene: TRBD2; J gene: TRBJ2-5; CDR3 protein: CASSLKLAGETQYF; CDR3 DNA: TGCGCCAGCAGCTTGAAACTAGCGGGAGAGACCCAGTACTTC
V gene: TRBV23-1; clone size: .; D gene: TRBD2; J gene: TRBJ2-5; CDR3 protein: CASSLGLAGVSQYF; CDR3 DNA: TGCGCCAGCAGTCTAGGACTAGCGGGGGTGTCCCAGTACTTC
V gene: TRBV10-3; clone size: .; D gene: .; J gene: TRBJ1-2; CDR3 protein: CAISGGLREVFGYTF; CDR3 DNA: TGTGCCATCAGTGGGGGACTCAGGGAAGTGTTTGGCTACACCTTC
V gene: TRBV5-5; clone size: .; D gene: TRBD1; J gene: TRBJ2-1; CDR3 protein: CASSLAPDRRNEQFF; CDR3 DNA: TGTGCCAGCAGCTTGGCCCCGGACAGGAGAAATGAGCAGTTCTTC
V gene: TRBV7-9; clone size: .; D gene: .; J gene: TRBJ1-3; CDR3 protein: CASSLSSVSSGNTIYF; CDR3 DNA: TGTGCCAGCAGCTTATCAAGCGTTAGCTCTGGAAACACCATATATTTT
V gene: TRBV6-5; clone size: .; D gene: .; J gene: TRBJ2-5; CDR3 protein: CASSAGRETQYF; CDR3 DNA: TGTGCCAGCAGCGCAGGGCGGGAGACCCAGTACTTC
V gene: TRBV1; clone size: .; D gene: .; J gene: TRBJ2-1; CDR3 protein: CTSSRTGGPNEQFF; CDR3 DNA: TGCACCAGCAGCCGCACAGGGGGGCCCAATGAGCAGTTCTTC
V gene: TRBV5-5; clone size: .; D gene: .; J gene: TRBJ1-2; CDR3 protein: CASSLVTWGNGYTF; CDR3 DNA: TGTGCCAGCAGCTTGGTAACTTGGGGAAATGGCTACACCTTC
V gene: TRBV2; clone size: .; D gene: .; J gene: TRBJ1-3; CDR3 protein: CASSVRMRNTIYF; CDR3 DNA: TGTGCCAGCAGTGTAAGAATGAGAAACACCATATATTTT
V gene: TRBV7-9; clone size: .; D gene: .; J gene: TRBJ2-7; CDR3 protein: CASSLLHSYEQYF; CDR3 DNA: TGTGCCAGCAGCTTGCTCCATTCCTACGAGCAGTACTTC
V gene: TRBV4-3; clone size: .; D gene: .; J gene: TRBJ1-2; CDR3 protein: CASSQDLGGNYGYTF; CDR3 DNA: TGCGCCAGCAGCCAAGATTTGGGGGGGAACTATGGCTACACCTTC
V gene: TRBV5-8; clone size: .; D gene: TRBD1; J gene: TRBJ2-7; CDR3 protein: CASSLPGTGSYEQYF; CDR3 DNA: TGTGCCAGCAGCTTACCCGGGACAGGTTCCTACGAGCAGTACTTC
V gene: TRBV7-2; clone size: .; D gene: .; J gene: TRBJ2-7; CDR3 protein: CASSYPGRPYEQYF; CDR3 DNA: TGTGCCAGCAGCTATCCGGGACGGCCCTACGAGCAGTACTTC
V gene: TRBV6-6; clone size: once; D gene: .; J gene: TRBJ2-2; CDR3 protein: CASSYPDFTNTGELFF; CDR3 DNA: TGTGCCAGCAGTTACCCGGACTTCACGAACACCGGGGAGCTGTTTTTT
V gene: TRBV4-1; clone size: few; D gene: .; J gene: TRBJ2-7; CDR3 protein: CADPGAGRNEQYF; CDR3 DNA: TGCGCCGATCCAGGGGCAGGGCGCAACGAGCAGTACTTC
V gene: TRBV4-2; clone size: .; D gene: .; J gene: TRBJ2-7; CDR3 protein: CASSPITVPYEQYF; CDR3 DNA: TGTGCCAGCAGCCCCATCACAGTCCCCTACGAGCAGTACTTC
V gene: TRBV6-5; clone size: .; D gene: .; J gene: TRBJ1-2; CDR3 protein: CASSWGLGSSGYGYTF; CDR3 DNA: TGTGCCAGCAGTTGGGGACTTGGGTCCTCGGGCTATGGCTACACCTTC
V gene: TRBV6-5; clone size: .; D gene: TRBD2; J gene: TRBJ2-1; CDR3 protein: CASRRGLADNEQFF; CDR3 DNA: TGTGCCAGCAGACGGGGACTAGCGGACAATGAGCAGTTCTTC
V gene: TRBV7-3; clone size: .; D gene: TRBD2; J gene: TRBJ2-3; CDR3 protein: CASSLVGSGRGRTDTQYF; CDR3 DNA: TGTGCCAGCAGCTTGGTGGGTAGCGGGAGGGGACGCACAGATACGCAGTATTTT
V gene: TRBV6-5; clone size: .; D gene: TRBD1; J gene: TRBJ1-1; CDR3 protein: CASSSGQGGTEAFF; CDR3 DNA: TGTGCCAGCAGTTCGGGACAGGGCGGCACTGAAGCTTTCTTT
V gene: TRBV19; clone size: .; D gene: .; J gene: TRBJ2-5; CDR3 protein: CASSISPGQTETQYF; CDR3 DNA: TGTGCCAGTAGTATTTCCCCTGGCCAGACGGAGACCCAGTACTTC
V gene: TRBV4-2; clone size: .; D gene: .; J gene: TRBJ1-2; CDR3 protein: CASSQDSGLDGYTF; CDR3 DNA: TGTGCCAGCAGCCAAGATTCGGGATTGGATGGCTACACCTTC
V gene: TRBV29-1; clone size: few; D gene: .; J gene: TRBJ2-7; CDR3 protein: CSVGGGQRRPYEQYF; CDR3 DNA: TGCAGCGTGGGGGGGGGACAAAGGAGACCCTACGAGCAGTACTTC
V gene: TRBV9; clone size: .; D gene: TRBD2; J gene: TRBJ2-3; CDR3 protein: CASSAVTTALAGDTQYF; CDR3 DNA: TGTGCCAGCAGCGCCGTCACTACAGCTCTAGCGGGAGATACGCAGTATTTT
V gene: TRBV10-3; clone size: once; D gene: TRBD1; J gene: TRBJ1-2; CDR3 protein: CAISGRRDSYGYTF; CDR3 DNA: TGTGCCATCAGTGGGCGAAGGGACAGCTATGGCTACACCTTC
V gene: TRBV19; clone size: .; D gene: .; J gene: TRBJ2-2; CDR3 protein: CASSFGDPNTGELFF; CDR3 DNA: TGTGCCAGTAGTTTTGGAGATCCGAACACCGGGGAGCTGTTTTTT
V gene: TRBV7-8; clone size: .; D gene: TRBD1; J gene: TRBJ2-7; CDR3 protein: CASNSGTGLSYEQYF; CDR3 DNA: TGTGCCAGCAACTCCGGGACAGGCCTCTCCTACGAGCAGTACTTC
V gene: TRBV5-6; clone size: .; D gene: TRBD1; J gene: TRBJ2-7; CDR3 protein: CASSSGTGKVPNYEQYF; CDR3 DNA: TGTGCCAGCAGCTCCGGGACAGGGAAAGTTCCAAACTACGAGCAGTACTTC
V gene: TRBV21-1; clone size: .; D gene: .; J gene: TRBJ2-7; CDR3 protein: CASTRTGYEQYF; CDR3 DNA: TGTGCCAGCACCAGGACAGGTTACGAGCAGTACTTC
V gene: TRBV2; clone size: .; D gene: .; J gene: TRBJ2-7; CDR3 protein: CASRIFSYEQYF; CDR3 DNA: TGTGCCAGCAGAATTTTTAGCTACGAGCAGTACTTC
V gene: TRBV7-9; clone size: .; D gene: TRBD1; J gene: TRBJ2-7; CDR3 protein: CASSFGTVSHEQYF; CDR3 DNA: TGTGCCAGCAGCTTCGGGACAGTCTCCCACGAGCAGTACTTC
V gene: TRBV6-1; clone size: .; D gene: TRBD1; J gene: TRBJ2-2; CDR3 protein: CASRAQGAPGELFF; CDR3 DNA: TGTGCCAGCAGAGCGCAGGGGGCGCCCGGGGAGCTGTTTTTT
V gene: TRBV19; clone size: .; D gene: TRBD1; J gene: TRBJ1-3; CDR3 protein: CASSASGTGGGNTIYF; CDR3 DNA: TGTGCCAGTAGTGCCTCCGGGACAGGGGGCGGAAACACCATATATTTT
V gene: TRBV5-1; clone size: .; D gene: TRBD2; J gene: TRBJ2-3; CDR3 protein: CASSLDGRSADTQYF; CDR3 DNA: TGCGCCAGCAGCTTGGACGGGAGGTCTGCAGATACGCAGTATTTT
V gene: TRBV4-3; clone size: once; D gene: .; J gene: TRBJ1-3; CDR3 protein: CASSFGTPGGNTIYF; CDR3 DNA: TGCGCCAGCAGCTTCGGGACACCTGGAGGAAACACCATATATTTT
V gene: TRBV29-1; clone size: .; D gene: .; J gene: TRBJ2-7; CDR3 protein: CSVDVGYEQYF; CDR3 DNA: TGCAGCGTTGATGTCGGGTACGAGCAGTACTTC
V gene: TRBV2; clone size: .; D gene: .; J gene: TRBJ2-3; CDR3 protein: CASGAVPGLNTQYF; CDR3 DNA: TGTGCCAGCGGGGCCGTTCCGGGGTTGAATACGCAGTATTTT
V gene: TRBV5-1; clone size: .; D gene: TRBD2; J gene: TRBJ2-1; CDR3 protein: CASSLELASGSSYNEQFF; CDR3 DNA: TGCGCCAGCAGCTTGGAGTTGGCTAGCGGTAGCTCCTACAATGAGCAGTTCTTC
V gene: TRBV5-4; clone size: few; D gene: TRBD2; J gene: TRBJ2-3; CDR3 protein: CASSQDLAGATDTQYF; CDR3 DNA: TGCGCCAGCAGCCAAGATCTAGCGGGGGCCACAGATACGCAGTATTTT
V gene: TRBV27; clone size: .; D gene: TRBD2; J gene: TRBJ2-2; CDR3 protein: CASGLVGTGELFF; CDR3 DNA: TGTGCCAGTGGACTAGTAGGGACCGGGGAGCTGTTTTTT
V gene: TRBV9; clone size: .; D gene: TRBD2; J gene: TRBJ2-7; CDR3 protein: CASSLSGLAEGEQYF; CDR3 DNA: TGTGCCAGCAGCCTATCGGGACTAGCGGAAGGGGAGCAGTACTTC
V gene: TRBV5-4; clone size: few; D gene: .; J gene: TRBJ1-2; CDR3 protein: CASSAGRGPYGYTF; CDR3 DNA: TGTGCCAGCAGCGCAGGCCGGGGGCCCTATGGCTACACCTTC
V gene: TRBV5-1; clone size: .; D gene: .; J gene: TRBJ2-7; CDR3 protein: CASRPRSSLLVRANEQYF; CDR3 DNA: TGCGCCAGCAGACCGCGGTCTTCTTTGTTGGTTCGAGCGAACGAGCAGTACTTC
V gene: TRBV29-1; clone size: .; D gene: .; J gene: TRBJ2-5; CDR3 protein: CSVEASARETQYF; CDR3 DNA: TGCAGCGTTGAGGCGTCGGCCAGGGAGACCCAGTACTTC
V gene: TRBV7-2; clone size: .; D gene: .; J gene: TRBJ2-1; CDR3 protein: CASSSHIQPYNEQFF; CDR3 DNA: TGTGCCAGCAGCTCGCATATACAGCCCTACAATGAGCAGTTCTTC